This TCR beta chain was sequenced during a study of blood T cell repertoires in COVID-19. Looking at the study overall: T cells, B-cell-depleted T cells, or PBMCs supplied cDNA or gDNA.

The germline V gene has CDR1 MGHRA and CDR2 YSYEKL. Trimming took 0 bases from V and 5 from J, leaving 16 bases between them. The CDR3 is 16 amino acids. Method: immunoSEQ multiplex PCR; TCRdb's copy keeps in-frame clones and lacks some. The repertoire has more than 250,000 clones, 90% of them found once; the top ten carry 1.7%. The rearrangement joins TRBV4-1 to TRBJ1-2; no clear D. This receptor was identified in a young woman with acute COVID-19. Sequencing was done on a sample of PBMCs or T cells enriched from blood (not recorded which). This chain's CDR3 is CASSQEGGLGNYGYTF. CDR3 coding DNA: TGCGCCAGCAGCCAAGAAGGAGGGTTGGGAAATTATGGCTACACCTTC.